The entry below gives a single T cell receptor beta chain sequence along with its context. This record belongs to a study of blood T cell repertoires in COVID-19. How the authors handled the data: Amplified reference gene primers provided the basis for estimating nucleated cell counts. TCRdb's copy holds only in-frame clones and misses some; the assay was immunoSEQ multiplex PCR. That table supplies the V and J calls and clone size; D and trimming were determined from the DNA. The sample comprises around 300,000 clones, approximately 91% of which are singletons, and 1.7% rests with the top ten. The V segment lost 5 bases and the J segment 3 bases; nucleotides outside the gene matches: 15. Germline loops: CDR1 MDHEN, CDR2 SYDVKM. The CDR3 loop spans 18 amino acids.

This rearrangement joins TRBV28 to TRBJ1-5, with 8 bases that match TRBD1. This TCR came from a woman aged 40 to 50 who had recovered from COVID-19. The sample was PBMCs or T cells enriched from blood (not recorded which). This CDR3 is CASSLLKGTGANNQPQHF. CDR3 sequence (DNA): TGTGCCAGCAGTCTCCTTAAAGGGACAGGAGCTAACAATCAGCCCCAGCATTTT.